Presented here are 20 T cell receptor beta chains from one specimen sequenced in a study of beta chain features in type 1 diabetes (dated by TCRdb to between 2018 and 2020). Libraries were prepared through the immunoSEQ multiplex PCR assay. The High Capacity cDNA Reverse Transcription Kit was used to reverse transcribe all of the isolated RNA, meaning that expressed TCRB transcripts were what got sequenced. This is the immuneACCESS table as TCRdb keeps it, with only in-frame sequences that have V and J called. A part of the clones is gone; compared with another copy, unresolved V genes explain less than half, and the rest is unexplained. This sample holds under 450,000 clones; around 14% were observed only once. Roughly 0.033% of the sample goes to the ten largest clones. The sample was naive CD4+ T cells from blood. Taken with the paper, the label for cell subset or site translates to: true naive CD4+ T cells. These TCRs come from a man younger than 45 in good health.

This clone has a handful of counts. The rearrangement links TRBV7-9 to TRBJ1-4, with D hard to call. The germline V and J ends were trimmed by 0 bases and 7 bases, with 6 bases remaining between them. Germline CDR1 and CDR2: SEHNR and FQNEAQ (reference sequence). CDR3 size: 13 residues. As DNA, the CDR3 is TGTGCCAGCAGCTTAGCAGGGTCTGAAAAACTGTTTTTT. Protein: CASSLAGSEKLFF.

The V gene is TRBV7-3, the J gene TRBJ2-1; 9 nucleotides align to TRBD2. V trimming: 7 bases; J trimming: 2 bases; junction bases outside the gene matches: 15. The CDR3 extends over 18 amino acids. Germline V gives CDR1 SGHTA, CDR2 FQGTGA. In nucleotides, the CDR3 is TGTGCCAGCAACGAATTGGGCGGGAGGGCCCCCCCCTACAATGAGCAGTTCTTC. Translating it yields CASNELGGRAPPYNEQFF.

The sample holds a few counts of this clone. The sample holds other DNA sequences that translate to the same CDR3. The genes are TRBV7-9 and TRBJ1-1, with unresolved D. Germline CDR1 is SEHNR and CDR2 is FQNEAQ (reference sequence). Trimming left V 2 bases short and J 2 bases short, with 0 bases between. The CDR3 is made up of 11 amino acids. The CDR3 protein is CASSLNTEAFF. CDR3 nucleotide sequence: TGTGCCAGCAGCTTAAACACTGAAGCTTTCTTT.

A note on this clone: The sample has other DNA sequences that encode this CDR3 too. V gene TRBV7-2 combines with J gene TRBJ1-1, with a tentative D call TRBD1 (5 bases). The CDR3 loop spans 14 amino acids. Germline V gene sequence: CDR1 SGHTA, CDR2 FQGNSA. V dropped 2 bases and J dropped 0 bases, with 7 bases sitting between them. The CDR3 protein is CASSLQGMNTEAFF. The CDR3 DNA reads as TGTGCCAGCAGCTTACAGGGAATGAACACTGAAGCTTTCTTT.

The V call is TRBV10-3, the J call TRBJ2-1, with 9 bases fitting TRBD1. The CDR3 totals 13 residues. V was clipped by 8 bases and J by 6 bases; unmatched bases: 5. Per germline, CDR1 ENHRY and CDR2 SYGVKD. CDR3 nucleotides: TGTGCCATCGCCAGACAGGGGGTCAATGAGCAGTTCTTC. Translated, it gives CAIARQGVNEQFF.

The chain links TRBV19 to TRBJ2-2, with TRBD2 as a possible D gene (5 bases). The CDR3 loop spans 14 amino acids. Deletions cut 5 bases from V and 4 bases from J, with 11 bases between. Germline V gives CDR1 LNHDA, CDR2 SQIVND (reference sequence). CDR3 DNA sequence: TGTGCCAGTAGTCCGACACTAGTCACCGGGGAGCTGTTTTTT. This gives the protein CASSPTLVTGELFF.

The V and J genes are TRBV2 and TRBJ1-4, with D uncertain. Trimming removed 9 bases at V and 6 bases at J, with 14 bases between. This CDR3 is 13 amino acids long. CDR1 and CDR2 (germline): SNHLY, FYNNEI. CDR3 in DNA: TGTGCCAGTTGCCGAGTAGTGGATGAAAAACTGTTTTTT. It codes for CASCRVVDEKLFF.

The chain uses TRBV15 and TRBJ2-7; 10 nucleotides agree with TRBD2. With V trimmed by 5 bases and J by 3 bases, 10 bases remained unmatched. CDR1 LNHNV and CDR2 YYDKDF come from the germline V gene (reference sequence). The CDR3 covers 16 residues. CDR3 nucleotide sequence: TGTGCCACCAGCGGCCTGCTAGCGGGAGAGGACTACGAGCAGTACGTC. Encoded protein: CATSGLLAGEDYEQYV.

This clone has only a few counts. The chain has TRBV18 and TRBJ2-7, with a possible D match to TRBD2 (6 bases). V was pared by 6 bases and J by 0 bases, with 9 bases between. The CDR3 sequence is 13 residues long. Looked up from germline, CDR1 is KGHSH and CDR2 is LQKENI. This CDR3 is CASSSGSSYEQYV. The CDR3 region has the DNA TGTGCCAGCTCCTCCGGGAGCTCCTACGAGCAGTACGTC.

CDR3 in DNA: TGTGCCAGTAGTATAGGATTAGGGGTCGGTGGCTACACCTTC. It specifies CASSIGLGVGGYTF. The chain employs TRBV19 and TRBJ1-2; D might be TRBD1 (5 bases). Germline V gene data show CDR1 as LNHDA and CDR2 as SQIVND (reference sequence). The CDR3 covers 14 residues. V lost 1 base to trimming and J lost 7 bases, with 13 bases between them.

The CDR3: CASSPGWTSRYEQYF. CDR3 DNA: TGTGCCAGCAGCCCAGGGTGGACTAGTAGGTACGAGCAGTACTTC. The rearrangement joins TRBV7-6 to TRBJ2-7; 7 bases align to TRBD2. Losses at the gene ends were 5 bases for V and 4 bases for J; bases not matched to a gene: 11. This CDR3 comprises 15 residues. Germline V lookup: CDR1 SGHVS, CDR2 FNYEAQ.

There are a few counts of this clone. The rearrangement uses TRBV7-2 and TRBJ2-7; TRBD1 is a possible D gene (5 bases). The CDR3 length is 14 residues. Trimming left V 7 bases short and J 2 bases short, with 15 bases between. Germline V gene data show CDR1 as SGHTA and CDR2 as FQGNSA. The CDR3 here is CASTRGSRAYEQYF. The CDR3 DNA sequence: TGTGCCAGCACCCGTGGCTCCAGGGCCTACGAGCAGTACTTC. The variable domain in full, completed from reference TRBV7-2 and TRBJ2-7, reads GAGVSQSPSNKVTEKGKDVELRCDPISGHTALYWYRQSLGQGLEFLIYFQGNSAPDKSGLPSDRFSAERTGGSVSTLTIQRTQQEDSAVYLCASTRGSRAYEQYFGPGTRLTVT.

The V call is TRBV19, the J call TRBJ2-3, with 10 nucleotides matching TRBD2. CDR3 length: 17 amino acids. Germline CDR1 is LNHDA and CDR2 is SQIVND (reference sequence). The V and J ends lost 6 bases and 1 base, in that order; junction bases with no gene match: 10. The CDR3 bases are TGTGCCAGTAGGGTCCTACCTGGACTAGCGGGCACAGATACGCAGTATTTT. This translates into CASRVLPGLAGTDTQYF. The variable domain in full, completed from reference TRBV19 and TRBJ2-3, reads DGGITQSPKYLFRKEGQNVTLSCEQNLNHDAMYWYRQDPGQGLRLIYYSQIVNDFQKGDIAEGYSVSREKKESFPLTVTSAQKNPTAFYLCASRVLPGLAGTDTQYFGPGTRLTVL.

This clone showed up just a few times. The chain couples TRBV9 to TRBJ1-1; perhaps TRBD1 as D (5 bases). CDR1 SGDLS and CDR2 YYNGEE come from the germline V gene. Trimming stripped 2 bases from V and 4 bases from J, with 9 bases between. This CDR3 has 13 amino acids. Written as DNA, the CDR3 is TGTGCCAGCAGCGTGTCAGGGACCACTGAAGCTTTCTTT. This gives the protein CASSVSGTTEAFF.

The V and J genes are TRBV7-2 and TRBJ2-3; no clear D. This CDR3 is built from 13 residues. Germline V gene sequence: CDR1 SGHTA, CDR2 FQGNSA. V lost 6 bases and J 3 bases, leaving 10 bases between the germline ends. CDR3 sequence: CASRPLGTDTQYF. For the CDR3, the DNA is TGTGCCAGCAGACCGCTAGGGACAGATACGCAGTATTTT. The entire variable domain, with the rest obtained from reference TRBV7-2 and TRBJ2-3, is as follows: GAGVSQSPSNKVTEKGKDVELRCDPISGHTALYWYRQSLGQGLEFLIYFQGNSAPDKSGLPSDRFSAERTGGSVSTLTIQRTQQEDSAVYLCASRPLGTDTQYFGPGTRLTVL.

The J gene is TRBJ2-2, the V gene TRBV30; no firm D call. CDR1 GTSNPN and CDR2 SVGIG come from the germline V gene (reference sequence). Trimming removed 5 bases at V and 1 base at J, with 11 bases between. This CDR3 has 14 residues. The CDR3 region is CAWGRLKNTGELFF. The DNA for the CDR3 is TGTGCCTGGGGACGACTGAAGAACACCGGGGAGCTGTTTTTT.

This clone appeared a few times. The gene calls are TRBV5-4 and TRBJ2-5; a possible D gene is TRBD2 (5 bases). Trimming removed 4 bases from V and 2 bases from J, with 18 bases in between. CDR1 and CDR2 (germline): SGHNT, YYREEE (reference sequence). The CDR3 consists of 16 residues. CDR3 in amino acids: CASSIPGRSGQETQYF. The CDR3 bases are TGTGCCAGCAGCATCCCAGGCAGAAGCGGACAAGAGACCCAGTACTTC.

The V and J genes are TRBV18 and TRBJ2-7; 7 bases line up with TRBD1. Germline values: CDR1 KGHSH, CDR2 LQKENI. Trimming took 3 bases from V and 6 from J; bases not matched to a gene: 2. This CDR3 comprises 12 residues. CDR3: CASSPRQGEQYV. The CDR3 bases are TGTGCCAGCTCACCTCGACAGGGCGAGCAGTACGTC.

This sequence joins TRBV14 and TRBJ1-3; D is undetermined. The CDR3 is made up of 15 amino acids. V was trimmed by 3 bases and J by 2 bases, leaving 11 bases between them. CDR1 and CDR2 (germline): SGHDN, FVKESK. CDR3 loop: CASSHTWPPGNTIYF. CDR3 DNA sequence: TGTGCCAGCAGCCACACATGGCCACCTGGAAACACCATATATTTT.

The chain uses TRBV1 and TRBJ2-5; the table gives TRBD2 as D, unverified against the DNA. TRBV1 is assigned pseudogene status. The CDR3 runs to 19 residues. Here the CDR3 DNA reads TGCACCAGCAGCCAAGATGGCCCGCGGGCGGGGGAATTGAGAGAGACCCAGTACTTC. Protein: CTSSQDGPRAGELRETQYF.